These T cell receptor beta chains were read from a single sample in a study of blood T cell repertoires in COVID-19. Some clones are missing from TCRdb's copy, which holds only in-frame ones; the method was immunoSEQ multiplex PCR. The sample carries more than 200,000 clones, about four fifths recorded once. Sequences were obtained from PBMCs or T cells enriched from blood (not recorded which). Receptors were obtained from a man aged 60 to 75 who had recovered from COVID-19. The CDR3 runs from the conserved cysteine through the conserved F or W. Fields, in order: D gene, J gene, clone size, CDR3 length, V gene, CDR3 DNA, CDR3 protein. A D gene is named only where the DNA matches it firmly. Clone size, where shown, is once, few, many, or a class for clones that have expanded.

>NA|TRBJ1-5|NA|16|TRBV6-1
TGTGCCAGCAGTGAATACGGGGGTTATAGCAATCAGCCCCAGCATTTT
CASSEYGGYSNQPQHF
>NA|TRBJ1-1|NA|13|TRBV18
TGTGCCAGCTCACCTGTCAGGGATGGTGAAGCTTTCTTT
CASSPVRDGEAFF
>TRBD1|TRBJ1-6|NA|15|TRBV19
TGTGCCAGTAGTGTCCGGGACAGCTATAATTCACCCCTCCACTTT
CASSVRDSYNSPLHF
>TRBD1|TRBJ1-2|NA|15|TRBV19
TGTGCCAGTACGGGGGCCGGGACAGGGAAAAATGGCTACACCTTC
CASTGAGTGKNGYTF
>NA|TRBJ1-1|NA|15|TRBV5-1
TGCGCCAGCAGGCAAGACTTAAATGACGACACTGAAGCTTTCTTT
CASRQDLNDDTEAFF
>TRBD2|TRBJ2-2|NA|19|TRBV9
TGTGCCAGCAGCGTAGCTCGAACTAGCGGGGGATCGAACACCGGGGAGCTGTTTTTT
CASSVARTSGGSNTGELFF
>TRBD1|TRBJ1-6|NA|15|TRBV7-2
TGTGCCAGCAGCTTAGTCCGACAGGGCACTTCACCCCTCCACTTT
CASSLVRQGTSPLHF
>TRBD1|TRBJ1-6|NA|16|TRBV3-1/TRBV3-2
TGTGCCAGCAGCCAAGATTTGCGCCAGGGGGTAAGGTCCCTCCACTTT
CASSQDLRQGVRSLHF
>TRBD1|TRBJ2-3|NA|12|TRBV12-3/TRBV12-4
TGTGCCAGCAGACAGGGGGCAGATACGCAGTATTTT
CASRQGADTQYF
>NA|TRBJ2-2|NA|18|TRBV7-3
TGTGCCAGCAGCCAACAGCGGATGAGTTCTAGGAACACCGGGGAGCTGTTTTTT
CASSQQRMSSRNTGELFF
>TRBD1|TRBJ1-2|NA|14|TRBV7-8
TGTGCCAGCAGCTTAGAGGGGGCAGGCTATGGCTACACCTTC
CASSLEGAGYGYTF
>NA|TRBJ2-5|NA|16|TRBV6-5
TGTGCCAGCAGTTACTCCGTTTTCAGGGGCGCAGAGACCCAGTACTTC
CASSYSVFRGAETQYF
>TRBD1|TRBJ2-7|NA|15|TRBV11-2
TGTGCCAGCAGCTTAGGGGGGACAGGGCAAGGCGAGCAGTACTTC
CASSLGGTGQGEQYF
>NA|TRBJ2-3|NA|13|TRBV7-2
TGTGCCAGCAGCACAAGACAGGCCACTACGCAGTATTTT
CASSTRQATTQYF
>TRBD1|TRBJ1-3|NA|15|TRBV18
TGTGCCAGCTCTCTGGGACAGGGTGGCGGAAACACCATATATTTT
CASSLGQGGGNTIYF
>TRBD1|TRBJ1-5|NA|13|TRBV12-3/TRBV12-4
TGTGCCAGCAGCGACAGGGCGGATCAGCCCCAGCATTTT
CASSDRADQPQHF
>NA|TRBJ2-7|NA|13|TRBV7-3
TGTGCCAGCAGCCCCACCACAGGCTACGAGCAGTACTTC
CASSPTTGYEQYF
>NA|TRBJ1-4|few|14|TRBV28
TGTGCCAGCAGGCCCGGGACACCAAATGAAAAACTGTTTTTT
CASRPGTPNEKLFF
>TRBD1|TRBJ2-7|few|13|TRBV6-5
TGTGCCAGCAGACAGACAGGGACCTACGAGCAGTACTTC
CASRQTGTYEQYF
>TRBD1|TRBJ1-6|NA|15|TRBV6-5
TGTGCCAGCAGACCCGACAGGGTTATCAATTCACCCCTCCACTTT
CASRPDRVINSPLHF
>NA|TRBJ2-7|NA|14|TRBV5-1
TGCGCCAGCAGCTTGGCCCGGGACTCCTACGAGCAGTACTTC
CASSLARDSYEQYF
>TRBD1|TRBJ1-2|NA|17|TRBV5-4
TGTGCCAGCAGCTTCATGGGACAGTCAATTATTAACTATGGCTACACCTTC
CASSFMGQSIINYGYTF
>NA|TRBJ2-3|NA|17|TRBV13
TGTGCCAGCAGCTTCGGACTACCCCCTCGACGCACAGATACGCAGTATTTT
CASSFGLPPRRTDTQYF
>TRBD1|TRBJ2-2|NA|12|TRBV4-3
TGCGCCAGCGGTAGGGGGCCCGGGGAGCTGTTTTTT
CASGRGPGELFF
>NA|TRBJ1-1|NA|14|TRBV18
TGTGCCAGCTCACCGCAGGGGCTGTACACTGAAGCTTTCTTT
CASSPQGLYTEAFF
>NA|TRBJ2-7|NA|12|TRBV6-6
TGTGCCAGCAGAGACAAGGACTACGAGCAGTACTTC
CASRDKDYEQYF
>NA|TRBJ2-1|NA|17|TRBV18
TGTGCCAGCTCACCACGGAGAGGGAGCTTGAAGGGTGGGGAGCAGTTCTTC
CASSPRRGSLKGGEQFF
>NA|TRBJ1-2|NA|15|TRBV18
TGTGCCAGCTCACCATCCGGGTCCGGGAGGTATGGCTACACCTTC
CASSPSGSGRYGYTF
>TRBD2|TRBJ2-4|NA|16|TRBV12-5
TGTGCTAGTGGTTTGCGGCGGGGGATAGGCAAAAACATTCAGTACTTC
CASGLRRGIGKNIQYF
>NA|TRBJ2-7|NA|13|TRBV19
TGTGCCAGTAGTAGGGACACAGGGAACGAGCAGTACTTC
CASSRDTGNEQYF
>NA|TRBJ1-2|NA|14|TRBV5-1
TGCGCCAGCAGCTTGGATATTAAAAACTATGGCTACACCTTC
CASSLDIKNYGYTF
>TRBD1|TRBJ1-6|NA|16|TRBV27
TGTGCCAGCAGAAGACAGGGGACACAGAGCAATTCACCCCTCCACTTT
CASRRQGTQSNSPLHF
>TRBD1|TRBJ1-1|NA|13|TRBV19
TGTGCCAGTAGTGCCACAGGGGACACTGAAGCTTTCTTT
CASSATGDTEAFF
>TRBD1|TRBJ2-1|NA|15|TRBV27
TGTGCCAGCAGTTCCCCCGGGACAGGGTCCCATGAGCAGTTCTTC
CASSSPGTGSHEQFF
>TRBD2|TRBJ2-7|NA|12|TRBV2
TGTGCCAGCAAGCGGGGGGCATACGAGCAATACTTC
CASKRGAYEQYF
>TRBD1|TRBJ2-2|NA|15|TRBV6-6
TGTGCCAGCGGGTCTAGGGGGCTTTCCACCGGGGAGCTGTTTTTT
CASGSRGLSTGELFF
>NA|TRBJ1-4|NA|15|TRBV2
TGTGCCAGCAGTCGTCAGGATGCAACTAATGAAAAACTGTTTTTT
CASSRQDATNEKLFF
>NA|TRBJ1-2|NA|13|TRBV7-8
TGTGCCAGCAGCCTCGGACAGCTCTATGGCTACACCTTC
CASSLGQLYGYTF
>NA|TRBJ1-1|NA|15|TRBV7-9
TGTGCCAGCAGCCCCCCCCTGACGGGGAACACTGAAGCTTTCTTT
CASSPPLTGNTEAFF
>NA|TRBJ2-7|once|13|TRBV5-1
TGCGCCAGCAGCTTGAGTCAGGGGTACGAGCAGTACTTC
CASSLSQGYEQYF